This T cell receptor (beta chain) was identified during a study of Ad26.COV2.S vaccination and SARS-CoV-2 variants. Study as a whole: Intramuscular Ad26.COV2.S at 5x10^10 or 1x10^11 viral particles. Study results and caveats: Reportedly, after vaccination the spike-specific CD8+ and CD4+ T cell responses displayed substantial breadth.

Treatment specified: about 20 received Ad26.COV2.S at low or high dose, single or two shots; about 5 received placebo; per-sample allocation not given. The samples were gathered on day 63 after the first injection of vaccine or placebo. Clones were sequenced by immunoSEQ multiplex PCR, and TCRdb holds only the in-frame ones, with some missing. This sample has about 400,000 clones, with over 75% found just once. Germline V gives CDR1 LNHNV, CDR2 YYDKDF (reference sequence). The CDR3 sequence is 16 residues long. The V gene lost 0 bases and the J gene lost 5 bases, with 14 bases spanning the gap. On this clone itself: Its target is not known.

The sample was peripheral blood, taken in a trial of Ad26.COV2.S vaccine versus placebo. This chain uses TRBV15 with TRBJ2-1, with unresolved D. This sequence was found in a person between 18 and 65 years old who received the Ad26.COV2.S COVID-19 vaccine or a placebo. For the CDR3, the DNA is TGTGCCACCAGCAGAGAATATGGGCGGCCACACAATGAGCAGTTCTTC. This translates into CATSREYGRPHNEQFF.